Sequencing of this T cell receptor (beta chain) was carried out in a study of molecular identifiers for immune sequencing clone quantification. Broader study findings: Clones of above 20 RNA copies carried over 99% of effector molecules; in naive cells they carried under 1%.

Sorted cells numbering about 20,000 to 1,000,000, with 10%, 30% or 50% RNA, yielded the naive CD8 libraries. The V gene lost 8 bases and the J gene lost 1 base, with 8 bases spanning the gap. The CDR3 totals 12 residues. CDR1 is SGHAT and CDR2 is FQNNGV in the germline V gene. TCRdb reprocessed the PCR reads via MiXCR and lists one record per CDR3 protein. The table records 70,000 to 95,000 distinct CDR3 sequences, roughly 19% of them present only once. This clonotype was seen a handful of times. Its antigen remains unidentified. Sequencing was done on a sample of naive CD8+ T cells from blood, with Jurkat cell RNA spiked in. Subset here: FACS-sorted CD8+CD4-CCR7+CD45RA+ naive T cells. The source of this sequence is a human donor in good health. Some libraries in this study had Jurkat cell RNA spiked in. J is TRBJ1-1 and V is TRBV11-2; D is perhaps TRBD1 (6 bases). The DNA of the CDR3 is TGTGCCAGCGGACAGAGGAACACTGAAGCTTTCTTT. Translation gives CASGQRNTEAFF. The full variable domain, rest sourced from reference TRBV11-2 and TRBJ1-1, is EAGVAQSPRYKIIEKRQSVAFWCNPISGHATLYWYQQILGQGPKLLIQFQNNGVVDDSQLPKDRFSAERLKGVDSTLKIQPAKLEDSAVYLCASGQRNTEAFFGQGTRLTVV.